The TCR beta chain under discussion was sequenced for a study of blood T cell repertoires in COVID-19. The V end lost 4 bases, the J end lost 7 bases, and 10 bases lay between the germline ends. The CDR3 is 13 amino acids. Some clones are missing from TCRdb's copy, which holds only in-frame ones; the method was immunoSEQ multiplex PCR. The table lists hundreds of thousands of clones, approximately 86% of them singletons. The origin of this receptor is a woman between 40 and 50 years old with acute COVID-19. V gene TRBV12-3 or TRBV12-4 combines with J gene TRBJ2-2; D gene unclear. The sample taken for sequencing was PBMCs or T cells enriched from blood (not recorded which). CDR3 bases: TGTGCCAGCAGTTCCAACCCGGTCGGGGAGCTGTTTTTT. This encodes CASSSNPVGELFF.